The 18 T cell receptor beta chains below all came from one sample that was sequenced in a study of response to subunit inactivated influenza vaccine. In TCRdb, the RT-PCR reads were re-called with MiXCR into one record per CDR3 protein. The repertoire holds roughly 570,000 distinct CDR3 sequences, with around 15% as singletons. Sequenced material: PBMCs from blood, taken 12 days after vaccination. The receptors were gathered from a man aged 50 to 60 who received an inactivated influenza vaccine.

This clonotype was counted between two and nine times. The genes are TRBV2 and TRBJ1-1, with D possibly matching TRBD1 (5 bases). CDR1 SNHLY and CDR2 FYNNEI come from the germline V gene. There are 14 residues in the CDR3. Between the trimmed V and J ends, which lost 5 bases and 5 bases, there was a span of 15 bases. The CDR3 spells CASSKSWGRTEAFF. CDR3 in DNA: TGTGCCAGCAGTAAGTCTTGGGGACGGACTGAAGCTTTCTTT.

This clonotype has a count of ten or more. This chain joins TRBV28 and TRBJ1-2; D not certain. Germline values: CDR1 MDHEN, CDR2 SYDVKM. V was cut by 3 bases and J by 4 bases, with 3 bases left in between. The CDR3 contains 11 residues. The CDR3 loop is CASSLSYGYTF. The CDR3 coding sequence is TGTGCCAGCAGTTTGAGCTATGGCTACACCTTC.

The chain has TRBV6-5 and TRBJ2-1, with D unclear. Trimming took off 4 bases at V and 3 bases at J, with 10 bases between the two ends. CDR3 length: 14 amino acids. Germline values: CDR1 MNHEY, CDR2 SVGAGI. CDR3 sequence reads: CASSFGNFYNEQFF. As DNA, the CDR3 is TGTGCCAGCAGTTTCGGCAACTTCTACAATGAGCAGTTCTTC.

This chain links TRBV20-1 with TRBJ2-3; D gene uncertain. Germline V lookup: CDR1 DFQATT, CDR2 SNEGSKA (reference sequence). V lost 3 bases and J lost 2, with 12 bases in between. The CDR3 runs 14 residues. The CDR3 DNA is TGCAGTGCTAGCCACAGTGACTCCACAGATACGCAGTATTTT. As protein: CSASHSDSTDTQYF.

This clonotype was picked up a small number of times. This rearrangement joins TRBV5-1 to TRBJ2-7, with no clear D. From germline, CDR1 is SGHRS and CDR2 YFSETQ. CDR3 length: 14 residues. Trimming removed 1 base at V and 2 bases at J, with 10 bases between. The CDR3 loop reads CASSLRNPPYEQYF. In nucleotides, the CDR3 is TGCGCCAGCAGCTTGCGGAACCCCCCCTACGAGCAGTACTTC.

Comment on this clonotype: The CDR3 does not end in the conserved phenylalanine or tryptophan, so this is likely a read error. The V and J genes are TRBV5-1 and TRBJ2-5; D call uncertain. V was trimmed by 0 bases and J by 5 bases, leaving 11 bases between them. Germline CDR1 is SGHRS and CDR2 is YFSETQ. The CDR3 contains 14 residues. CDR3 sequence (DNA): TGCGCCAGCAGCTTGGACCCTCTTGGCGAGACCCAGTACCTC. This codes for CASSLDPLGETQYL.

This clonotype was seen more than once but under ten times. The chain is built from TRBV5-6 and TRBJ2-3; D gene unclear. From germline, CDR1 is SGHDT and CDR2 YYEEEE. This CDR3 is 14 amino acids long. V was pared by 4 bases and J by 4 bases, with 13 bases between. CDR3 sequence reads: CASSRVVFPDTQYF. The CDR3 DNA is TGTGCCAGCAGCCGGGTAGTTTTCCCAGATACGCAGTATTTT.

V usage is TRBV20-1 and J usage is TRBJ1-4; 7 nucleotides align to TRBD1. V trimming: 4 bases; J trimming: 5 bases; junction bases outside the gene matches: 1. Germline CDR1 reads DFQATT; CDR2 reads SNEGSKA (reference sequence). This CDR3 comprises 12 residues. CDR3 sequence: CSATTGNEKLFF. The CDR3 region has the DNA TGCAGTGCTACGACAGGGAATGAAAAACTGTTTTTT.

The CDR3 DNA is TGCGCCAGCAGACCCGGAGGGCAGGGGGATTACAATGAGCAGTTCTTC. Translated, it gives CASRPGGQGDYNEQFF. The rearrangement links TRBV5-1 to TRBJ2-1, with D possibly being TRBD1 (7 bases). V lost 5 bases, J lost 4 bases, and 19 bases lay in between. Germline-derived CDR1 and CDR2 are SGHRS and YFSETQ. The CDR3 contains 16 residues. The complete variable domain, with remaining parts taken from reference TRBV5-1 and TRBJ2-1, reads KAGVTQTPRYLIKTRGQQVTLSCSPISGHRSVSWYQQTPGQGLQFLFEYFSETQRNKGNFPGRFSGRQFSNSRSEMNVSTLELGDSALYLCASRPGGQGDYNEQFFGPGTRLTVL.

V gene TRBV20-1 combines with J gene TRBJ2-6; no firm D call. The CDR3 totals 14 residues. The ends were cut back, 3 bases at V and 1 base at J, with 7 bases in the middle. The germline CDR1 and CDR2 sequences are DFQATT and SNEGSKA (reference sequence). CDR3 nucleotides: TGCAGTGCTAGGCCACGATCTGGGGCCAACGTCCTGACTTTC. Its protein is CSARPRSGANVLTF.

This clonotype was seen many times. This rearrangement joins TRBV7-8 to TRBJ2-3; D call uncertain. The CDR3 totals 13 residues. CDR1 SGHVS and CDR2 FQNEAQ come from the germline V gene. V gave up 7 bases and J gave up 1 base, with 9 bases separating them. The CDR3 coding sequence is TGTGCCAGCATCCCGAGCGGCACAGATACGCAGTATTTT. This codes for CASIPSGTDTQYF.

Only a few counts were recorded for this clonotype. The rearrangement uses TRBV6-1 and TRBJ1-1; tentative D call: TRBD1 (5 bases). Germline V gives CDR1 MNHNS, CDR2 SASEGT. Trimming left V 5 bases short and J 7 bases short, with 14 bases between. This CDR3 has 13 residues. In nucleotides, the CDR3 is TGTGCCAGCAGTCCCCCGGGACCTCGTGAAGCTTTCTTT. Translated: CASSPPGPREAFF.

The J gene is TRBJ1-2, the V gene TRBV3-1; 7 bases are a match to TRBD1. Germline CDR1 LGHDT, CDR2 YNNKEL (reference sequence). The CDR3 has 13 residues. With V trimmed by 2 bases and J by 7 bases, 4 bases remained unmatched. CDR3 sequence: CASSQSRGAGYTF. CDR3 DNA sequence: TGTGCCAGCAGCCAAAGCAGGGGGGCTGGCTACACCTTC. Supplemented by reference TRBV3-1 and TRBJ1-2, the full variable domain reads DTAVSQTPKYLVTQMGNDKSIKCEQNLGHDTMYWYKQDSKKFLKIMFSYNNKELIINETVPNRFSPKSPDKAHLNLHINSLELGDSAVYFCASSQSRGAGYTFGSGTRLTVV.

The J gene is TRBJ2-5, the V gene TRBV11-3; the match to TRBD2 covers 9 bases. This CDR3 has 16 residues. The trim removed 1 base at V and 4 bases at J, leaving 7 bases unmatched. CDR1 and CDR2 (germline): SGHNT, YENEEA. CDR3 in DNA: TGTGCCAGCAGCTTAGGACGCGGGGGGGCCACAGAGACCCAGTACTTC. Amino acids: CASSLGRGGATETQYF.

This clonotype was counted a few times. The chain employs TRBV11-2 and TRBJ2-1, with D tentatively TRBD2 (7 bases). CDR3 size: 14 residues. Trimming left V 3 bases short and J 8 bases short, with 14 bases between. Germline CDR1 reads SGHAT; CDR2 reads FQNNGV. CDR3 DNA: TGTGCCAGCAGCTTTAGTGGGGGGGCCCATGAGCAGTTCTTC. Translated: CASSFSGGAHEQFF.

V usage is TRBV29-1 and J usage is TRBJ2-7; 9 bases match TRBD1. CDR3 size: 13 residues. Looked up from germline, CDR1 is SQVTM and CDR2 is ANQGSEA. Trimming took 7 bases from V and 2 from J; bases not matched to a gene: 6. Here the CDR3 DNA reads TGCAGCGCAGAAGGGACAGGGCCCTACGAGCAGTACTTC. It encodes CSAEGTGPYEQYF.

This clonotype turned up a few times. The chain carries TRBV11-2 and TRBJ2-1; TRBD2 matches at 15 bases. V shed 3 bases, J shed 1 base, and the junction held 4 bases outside the gene matches. Germline V gene lookup returns CDR1 SGHAT and CDR2 FQNNGV. The CDR3 has 18 residues. CDR3 nucleotides: TGTGCCAGCAGCTTTGGACTAGCGGGGGGGCCGTCCTACAATGAGCAGTTCTTC. Translation: CASSFGLAGGPSYNEQFF.

This clonotype has just a few counts. The chain combines TRBV7-8 with TRBJ1-1; D gene uncertain. V was shortened by 1 base and J by 5 bases, with 14 bases between the two germline ends. Germline V gene lookup returns CDR1 SGHVS and CDR2 FQNEAQ. This CDR3 comprises 15 residues. In DNA form, the CDR3 reads TGTGCCAGCAGCTTAGGAAACCGTGGGAGTACTGAAGCTTTCTTT. This translates into CASSLGNRGSTEAFF.